Listed below are T cell receptor beta chains from one sample, sequenced in a study of blood T cell repertoires in COVID-19. The method was immunoSEQ multiplex PCR; TCRdb's version includes in-frame clones alone and lacks a portion of them. There are about 220,000 clones in the sample; about four fifths occur only once, and about 2.9% lies in the top ten. Sequencing used peripheral blood. The receptors here all came from a woman aged 25 to 45 who had recovered from COVID-19. CDR3s include the opening cysteine and the closing phenylalanine or tryptophan. The order of the fields is V gene, J gene, clone size, D gene, CDR3 protein, CDR3 DNA. The D gene is left open where the match is weak. Clone size is not always given. Where it is, it says once, few, many or a class for expanded clones.

>TRBV11-3|TRBJ2-3|.|.
CASSLVLGATQYF
TGTGCCAGCAGCTTAGTGCTAGGGGCGACGCAGTATTTT
>TRBV25-1|TRBJ1-4|.|.
CASSDRQVSREKLFF
TGTGCCAGCAGTGATAGACAGGTTTCGAGGGAAAAACTGTTTTTT
>TRBV30|TRBJ2-5|.|TRBD2
CAWRGGGKQETQYF
TGTGCCTGGAGAGGCGGGGGGAAACAAGAGACCCAGTACTTC
>TRBV3-1/TRBV3-2|TRBJ2-7|.|.
CASSQDQYEQYF
TGTGCCAGCAGCCAAGATCAATACGAGCAGTACTTC
>TRBV7-3|TRBJ2-7|.|.
CASSSSPYEQYF
TGTGCCAGCAGCTCCAGTCCCTACGAGCAGTACTTC
>TRBV27|TRBJ1-1|.|TRBD1
CASRRTGITEAFF
TGTGCCAGCAGGCGGACAGGGATTACTGAAGCTTTCTTT
>TRBV28|TRBJ1-2|.|.
CASSLGVDYGYTF
TGTGCCAGCAGCCTAGGGGTGGACTATGGCTACACCTTC
>TRBV5-1|TRBJ2-2|.|.
CASSLPNRGTGELFF
TGCGCCAGCAGCTTGCCGAATCGGGGAACCGGGGAGCTGTTTTTT
>TRBV12-5|TRBJ1-5|many|.
CASGLVEGAQHF
TGTGCTAGTGGTTTGGTAGAGGGGGCCCAGCATTTT
>TRBV5-1|TRBJ1-1|few|TRBD1
CARRGGARAGGYGTEAFF
TGCGCCCGCCGCGGGGGGGCGCGGGCAGGGGGCTATGGAACTGAAGCTTTCTTT
>TRBV15|TRBJ2-3|.|TRBD2
CATSRDSLAGGWWGGPDTQYF
TGTGCCACCAGCAGAGATAGCCTAGCGGGAGGTTGGTGGGGGGGCCCAGATACGCAGTATTTT
>TRBV10-3|TRBJ2-2|.|TRBD1
CAISGDRGRDGELFF
TGTGCCATCAGTGGAGACAGGGGGAGGGACGGGGAGCTGTTTTTT
>TRBV4-2|TRBJ2-2|few|.
CASSQVIAVTGELFF
TGTGCCAGCAGCCAAGTGATAGCGGTCACCGGGGAGCTGTTTTTT
>TRBV28|TRBJ2-3|once|TRBD2
CATGLAETSTDTQYF
TGTGCCACCGGTCTAGCGGAGACCAGCACAGATACGCAGTATTTT
>TRBV19|TRBJ2-7|.|.
CASSRGGGYEQYF
TGTGCCAGTAGCCGGGGAGGGGGATACGAGCAGTACTTC
>TRBV16|TRBJ1-3|.|.
CASSLTSGNTIYF
TGTGCCAGCAGCCTCACATCTGGAAACACCATATATTTT
>TRBV5-4|TRBJ2-1|.|TRBD2
CASSLSGSDEQFF
TGTGCCAGCAGCCTTAGCGGGAGCGATGAGCAGTTCTTC
>TRBV6-5|TRBJ1-2|once|.
CASTPTANYGYTF
TGTGCCAGCACCCCGACAGCCAACTATGGCTACACCTTC
>TRBV12-3/TRBV12-4|TRBJ1-1|.|.
CASSLGRNTEAFF
TGTGCCAGCAGTTTAGGTAGGAACACTGAAGCTTTCTTT
>TRBV24-1|TRBJ2-2|.|TRBD2
CATSDGREGLAGELFF
TGTGCCACCAGTGATGGGCGGGAGGGCCTCGCCGGGGAGCTGTTTTTT
>TRBV19|TRBJ2-7|.|.
CASSAFHGGYEQYF
TGTGCCAGTAGTGCCTTCCACGGTGGCTACGAGCAGTACTTC
>TRBV12-3/TRBV12-4|TRBJ1-1|few|.
CASSLGGGTEAFF
TGTGCCAGCAGTTTAGGGGGGGGGACTGAAGCTTTCTTT
>TRBV28|TRBJ1-1|.|.
CASSLPSMNTEAFF
TGTGCCAGCAGTTTACCATCCATGAACACTGAAGCTTTCTTT
>TRBV28|TRBJ2-1|.|TRBD2
CASSLGTSVGEQFF
TGTGCCAGCAGTTTAGGGACTAGCGTCGGTGAGCAGTTCTTC
>TRBV2|TRBJ2-4|few|TRBD1
CASMGQAGTIQYF
TGTGCCAGCATGGGACAGGCAGGGACGATTCAGTACTTC
>TRBV3-1/TRBV3-2|TRBJ2-1|.|TRBD2
CASSQDAPWSGRAHEQFF
TGTGCCAGCAGCCAAGATGCCCCGTGGAGCGGGAGGGCCCATGAGCAGTTCTTC
>TRBV9|TRBJ2-6|few|TRBD2
CASSVGALAGLSGANVLTF
TGTGCCAGCAGCGTAGGCGCTCTAGCGGGCCTCTCTGGGGCCAACGTCCTGACTTTC
>TRBV5-4|TRBJ1-2|.|TRBD1
CASSRPGTGSHGYGYTF
TGTGCCAGCAGTCGGCCCGGGACAGGGAGTCATGGCTATGGCTACACCTTC
>TRBV7-3|TRBJ2-7|.|.
CASSTRPQPGLQYF
TGTGCCAGCAGCACTAGACCTCAACCGGGACTTCAGTACTTC
>TRBV7-3|TRBJ2-1|few|.
CASSLQQDNEQFF
TGTGCCAGCAGCTTACAACAGGACAATGAGCAGTTCTTC
>TRBV18|TRBJ1-1|.|.
CASSEGRTEAFF
TGTGCCAGCTCCGAGGGTCGCACTGAAGCTTTCTTT
>TRBV7-9|TRBJ2-3|.|TRBD2
CASILAGAAVVTQYF
TGTGCCAGCATCCTAGCGGGAGCGGCTGTGGTTACGCAGTATTTT
>TRBV6-5|TRBJ1-3|.|.
CASRGWGSIYF
TGTGCCAGCAGGGGGTGGGGCTCCATATATTTT
>TRBV5-1|TRBJ1-1|.|.
CASSMGTRAEAFF
TGCGCCAGCAGCATGGGGACTAGGGCGGAAGCTTTCTTT
>TRBV15|TRBJ1-1|.|.
CATSRGNEAFF
TGTGCCACCAGCAGAGGTAATGAAGCTTTCTTT
>TRBV2|TRBJ1-6|few|TRBD1
CASSEMGQYNSPLHF
TGTGCCAGCAGTGAAATGGGACAGTATAATTCACCCCTCCACTTT
>TRBV2|TRBJ2-5|few|TRBD1
CASSEGTVQETQYF
TGTGCCAGCAGTGAGGGGACAGTCCAAGAGACCCAGTACTTC
>TRBV7-9|TRBJ1-4|.|TRBD1
CASSLIVTGDEKLFF
TGTGCCAGCAGCTTAATTGTGACAGGGGATGAAAAACTGTTTTTT
>TRBV28|TRBJ2-5|.|.
CASSRPQGPQETQYF
TGTGCCAGCAGTCGCCCCCAGGGGCCGCAAGAGACCCAGTACTTC
>TRBV30|TRBJ2-3|.|.
CAWSVTEWDTQYF
TGTGCCTGGAGTGTAACCGAGTGGGATACGCAGTATTTT
>TRBV5-1|TRBJ2-5|.|TRBD1
CASSFGQGYQETQYF
TGCGCCAGCAGCTTCGGACAGGGGTACCAAGAGACCCAGTACTTC
>TRBV11-2|TRBJ2-3|.|.
CASSFLGLREDTQYF
TGTGCCAGCAGCTTTCTGGGACTCCGCGAGGATACGCAGTATTTT